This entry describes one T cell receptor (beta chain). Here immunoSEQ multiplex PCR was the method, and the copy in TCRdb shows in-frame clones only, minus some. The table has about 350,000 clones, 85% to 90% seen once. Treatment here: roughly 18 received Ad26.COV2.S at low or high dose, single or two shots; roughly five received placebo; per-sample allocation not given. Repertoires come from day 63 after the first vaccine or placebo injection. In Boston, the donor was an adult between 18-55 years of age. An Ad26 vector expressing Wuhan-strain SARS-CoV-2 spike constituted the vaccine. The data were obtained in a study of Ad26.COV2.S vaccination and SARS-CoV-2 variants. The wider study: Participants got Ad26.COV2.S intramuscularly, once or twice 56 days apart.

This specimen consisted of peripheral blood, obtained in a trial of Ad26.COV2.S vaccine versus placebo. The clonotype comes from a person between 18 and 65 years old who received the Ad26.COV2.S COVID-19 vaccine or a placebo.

CDR3 nucleotide sequence: TGTGCCAGCAGCGAGGCAACAGGGGCTAATGAAAAACTGTTTTTT. Translated, it gives CASSEATGANEKLFF. The genes are TRBV7-9 and TRBJ1-4; 7 bases agree with TRBD1. This CDR3 has 15 amino acids. CDR1 and CDR2 (germline): SEHNR, FQNEAQ (reference sequence). Unmatched junction bases numbered 6, after V lost 5 bases and J lost 3 bases. The full variable domain, completed using reference TRBV7-9 and TRBJ1-4, is DTGVSQNPRHKITKRGQNVTFRCDPISEHNRLYWYRQTLGQGPEFLTYFQNEAQLEKSRLLSDRFSAERPKGSFSTLEIQRTEQGDSAMYLCASSEATGANEKLFFGSGTQLSVL.